This is a list of T cell receptor beta chains from one sample in a study of cytomegalovirus exposure and HLA in healthy donors. The table came from immunoSEQ multiplex PCR; TCRdb's copy has only in-frame clones and leaves some out. The data contain about 180,000 clones, around 80% of them singletons. Sequenced: PBMCs. These TCRs come from a woman aged 45-60 years in good health and CMV-seropositive. Both conserved end residues are part of each CDR3. The D gene is left open where the match is weak. Rows may omit the clone size; those that give it use once, few, many or a size class.

>TRBJ2-7|NA|NA|TRBV5-5
CASNPHQTAYEQYF
TGTGCCAGCAACCCGCATCAGACAGCTTACGAGCAGTACTTC
>TRBJ2-7|TRBD1|NA|TRBV2
CASTWGQEGEQYF
TGTGCCAGCACTTGGGGACAGGAAGGCGAGCAGTACTTC
>TRBJ1-6|NA|NA|TRBV6-5
CASSLYRVSPLHF
TGTGCCAGCAGTTTATACAGGGTTTCACCCCTCCACTTT
>TRBJ2-1|TRBD2|NA|TRBV29-1
CSVMLAGENEQFF
TGCAGCGTTATGTTAGCGGGAGAGAATGAGCAGTTCTTC
>TRBJ2-1|NA|NA|TRBV6-1
CASSAGHQLYNEQFF
TGTGCCAGCAGTGCTGGACATCAACTCTACAATGAGCAGTTCTTC
>TRBJ2-4|TRBD2|NA|TRBV7-2
CASSLGSGSQNIQYF
TGTGCCAGCAGCTTAGGGAGCGGGAGTCAAAACATTCAGTACTTC
>TRBJ1-1|TRBD1|NA|TRBV11-2
CASSPRTGNTEAFF
TGTGCCAGCAGCCCACGGACAGGGAACACTGAAGCTTTCTTT
>TRBJ1-1|NA|NA|TRBV11-2
CASSLGASTEAFF
TGTGCCAGCAGCTTAGGGGCGAGCACTGAAGCTTTCTTT
>TRBJ1-6|NA|NA|TRBV11-3
CASSAQTVSSYNSPLHF
TGTGCCAGCAGCGCCCAGACAGTTAGCTCCTATAATTCACCCCTCCACTTT
>TRBJ2-1|NA|NA|TRBV9
CASSPRRGGPYNEQFF
TGTGCCAGCAGCCCCCGTCGAGGCGGCCCCTACAATGAGCAGTTCTTC
>TRBJ1-2|NA|NA|TRBV30
CAWGGPGAFYGYTF
TGTGCCTGGGGGGGCCCCGGAGCTTTCTATGGCTACACCTTC
>TRBJ1-1|NA|NA|TRBV28
CASSSRTVEAFF
TGTGCCAGCAGTTCAAGGACAGTTGAAGCTTTCTTT
>TRBJ1-1|NA|few|TRBV6-6
CASSSPGTEAFF
TGTGCCAGCAGTTCGCCGGGGACTGAAGCTTTCTTT
>TRBJ2-2|NA|NA|TRBV2
CASNPGTGSTGELFF
TGTGCCAGCAATCCAGGAACTGGAAGCACCGGGGAGCTGTTTTTT
>TRBJ1-5|NA|NA|TRBV4-3
CASSQDQYQPQHF
TGCGCCAGCAGCCAAGACCAATATCAGCCCCAGCATTTT
>TRBJ2-3|NA|few|TRBV28
CASHVTIGHTQYF
TGTGCCAGCCATGTCACTATCGGCCATACGCAGTATTTT
>TRBJ2-1|TRBD2|NA|TRBV11-2
CASSLALAESNEQFF
TGTGCCAGCAGCTTAGCACTAGCGGAGAGCAATGAGCAGTTCTTC
>TRBJ1-4|NA|NA|TRBV2
CASDGRATNEKLFF
TGTGCCAGCGACGGGAGGGCAACTAATGAAAAACTGTTTTTT
>TRBJ2-3|NA|NA|TRBV5-1
CASSLGASGSTDTQYF
TGCGCCAGCAGCTTGGGTGCGAGCGGGAGCACAGATACGCAGTATTTT
>TRBJ1-2|TRBD1|once|TRBV9
CASSPGTGVGYTF
TGTGCCAGCAGCCCCGGGACAGGGGTCGGCTACACCTTC
>TRBJ1-2|TRBD1|few|TRBV19
CASSPPGTAPYGYTF
TGTGCCAGTAGTCCCCCCGGGACAGCTCCCTATGGCTACACCTTC
>TRBJ2-2|TRBD2|NA|TRBV12-5
CASGSSIAGGTTGELFF
TGTGCTAGTGGTTCGTCTATAGCGGGGGGTACCACCGGGGAGCTGTTTTTT